The 9 T cell receptor beta chains given below trace back to one sample, sequenced in a study of blood T cell repertoires in COVID-19. Produced via immunoSEQ multiplex PCR; TCRdb's table is partial and in-frame only. Among about 300,000 clones, 75% to 95% were seen once, and the ten largest hold approximately 7.5%. Sequencing was done on a sample of peripheral blood. Receptor source: a woman in her 30s with COVID-19, enrolled during active disease.

V gene TRBV13 combines with J gene TRBJ1-1; 8 bases line up with TRBD1. V was pared by 5 bases and J by 3 bases, with 8 bases of the junction left unmatched. Germline V gene data show CDR1 as PRHDT and CDR2 as FYEKMQ (reference sequence). This CDR3 has 15 residues. CDR3 loop: CASSERQGWDTEAFF. For the CDR3, the DNA is TGTGCCAGCAGCGAACGACAGGGGTGGGACACTGAAGCTTTCTTT.

The rearrangement joins TRBV7-3 to TRBJ1-1; 7 positions match TRBD1. With V trimmed by 5 bases and J by 4 bases, 4 bases remained unmatched. Germline lookup yields CDR1 SGHTA and CDR2 FQGTGA. The CDR3 covers 13 residues. Here the CDR3 reads CASSPGQSTEAFF. CDR3 coding DNA: TGTGCCAGCAGCCCGGGACAGAGCACTGAAGCTTTCTTT.

This clone has a single count. This chain joins TRBV7-2 and TRBJ2-5; 8 bases fit TRBD1. Looked up from germline, CDR1 is SGHTA and CDR2 is FQGNSA. The CDR3 loop spans 14 amino acids. V trimming: 4 bases; J trimming: 5 bases; junction bases outside the gene matches: 6. The CDR3 loop reads CASSSRTGRETQYF. CDR3 coding DNA: TGTGCCAGCAGCTCCAGGACAGGGCGGGAGACCCAGTACTTC.

The chain couples TRBV5-4 to TRBJ2-5; D is perhaps TRBD1 (6 bases). V shed 5 bases and J shed 2 bases, with 13 bases lying between them. The CDR3 is 14 amino acids. Per the germline V gene, CDR1 is SGHNT and CDR2 is YYREEE (reference sequence). CDR3 sequence: CASRVGGGQETQYF. CDR3 coding DNA: TGTGCCAGCAGGGTTGGGGGCGGTCAAGAGACCCAGTACTTC.

V gene TRBV5-8 combines with J gene TRBJ1-2; D is unclear. V shed 0 bases and J shed 1 base, with 7 bases lying between them. CDR1 and CDR2 from the germline V gene are SGHTS and YDEGEE. This CDR3 comprises 14 residues. This chain's CDR3 is CASSLGAVNYGYTF. CDR3 DNA: TGTGCCAGCAGCTTGGGAGCGGTTAACTATGGCTACACCTTC.

V gene TRBV7-8 combines with J gene TRBJ1-5; 8 bases are shared with TRBD1. Germline values: CDR1 SGHVS, CDR2 FQNEAQ. V lost 5 bases to trimming and J lost 4 bases; unmatched junction nucleotides: 7. This CDR3 comprises 15 residues. In DNA, the CDR3 is TGTGCCAGCAGCCCCGACAGGGGCGTTAATCAGCCCCAGCATTTT. This gives the protein CASSPDRGVNQPQHF.

The gene calls are TRBV19 and TRBJ1-5, with D possibly TRBD1 on 5 matching bases. CDR1 and CDR2 (germline): LNHDA, SQIVND (reference sequence). This CDR3 contains 15 residues. V lost 8 bases and J lost 6, with 20 bases in between. The CDR3 reads CASLPLGQGLQPQHF. The DNA of the CDR3 is TGTGCCAGTCTCCCCCTCGGGCAGGGACTTCAGCCCCAGCATTTT.

The genes are TRBV5-1 and TRBJ2-7; possibly TRBD2 for D (6 bases). The CDR3 has 14 amino acids. V lost 3 bases to trimming and J lost 9 bases, with 19 bases between them. Germline V lookup: CDR1 SGHRS, CDR2 YFSETQ. CDR3 protein: CASSYSGDRVVQYF. CDR3 nucleotide sequence: TGCGCCAGCAGCTATAGCGGTGATAGGGTGGTGCAGTACTTC.

The chain links TRBV18 to TRBJ2-1, with D hard to call. Germline V gene data show CDR1 as KGHSH and CDR2 as LQKENI. Trimming cost V 6 bases and J 4 bases, with 10 bases left between them. This CDR3 has 13 amino acids. The CDR3 DNA reads TGTGCCAGCTCGTACAATTCTTACAATGAGCAGTTCTTC. Translation gives CASSYNSYNEQFF.